Sequencing of this T cell receptor (beta chain) was carried out in a study of cytomegalovirus exposure and HLA in healthy donors. Study-level results: That first-cohort TCR clusters tended to co-occur in the approximately 110 validation repertoires was found in a later analysis.

V was clipped by 6 bases and J by 5 bases; unmatched bases: 1. Per germline, CDR1 MNHEY and CDR2 SMNVEV (reference sequence). The length of the CDR3 is 12 residues. The protocol was immunoSEQ multiplex PCR, while the TCRdb copy is restricted to in-frame clones and leaves out a portion. The sample lists fewer than 85,000 clones; approximately 90% were seen once. While the first cohort had over 650 subjects, the donors belonged to the separate validation cohort of fewer than 150 subjects. This clone was detected only a few times. Its target is unknown. The source is a woman under 30 in good health and CMV-seropositive. The J gene is TRBJ2-5, the V gene TRBV27; 9 bases match TRBD1. The specimen sequenced was PBMCs. The CDR3 protein is CASRGTGETQYF. The CDR3 DNA reads as TGTGCCAGCAGAGGGACAGGGGAGACCCAGTACTTC.